This TCR beta chain was retrieved from a study of OX40 agonist ivuxolimab in advanced cancers. Across the study: The eligibility criteria allowed prior anti-PD-1, anti-PD-L1 or anti-CTLA-4 therapy, and 40% had some. There were three patients with partial responses, one having hepatocellular carcinoma and two cutaneous melanoma.

TCRdb's copy holds only in-frame clones and misses some; the assay was immunoSEQ multiplex PCR. The table shows tens of thousands of clones, with 82% occurring only once. This clonotype was sampled from an adult with an advanced solid tumor such as melanoma, head and neck, liver or kidney cancer. The source was CD4+ or CD8+ T cells sorted from blood, collected in a trial of the OX40 agonist ivuxolimab.

The DNA for the CDR3 is TGTGCCAGCAGTTCGCCGGGGCCCGGAGGGGAAAAACTGTTTTTT. This gives the protein CASSSPGPGGEKLFF. The gene calls are TRBV28 and TRBJ1-4, with D perhaps TRBD1 (5 bases). CDR1 is MDHEN and CDR2 is SYDVKM in the germline V gene. V was trimmed by 4 bases and J by 8 bases, leaving 17 bases between them. This CDR3 spans 15 amino acids. The full variable domain, with the rest looked up from reference TRBV28 and TRBJ1-4, is DVKVTQSSRYLVKRTGEKVFLECVQDMDHENMFWYRQDPGLGLRLIYFSYDVKMKEKGDIPEGYSVSREKKERFSLILESASTNQTSMYLCASSSPGPGGEKLFFGSGTQLSVL.